This T cell receptor (beta chain) was sequenced in a study of technical replicates of blood from a handful of donors. Inclusive of both ends, the CDR3 amounts to 11 amino acids. CDR1 is SGHDT, CDR2 YYEEEE, per germline. Method: immunoSEQ multiplex PCR; TCRdb's copy keeps in-frame clones and lacks some. Of over 50,000 clones listed, 95% to 98% are singletons. As to this clone: The limits of the CDR3 on the DNA are not certain, so only TCRdb's listed CDR3 is given.

This sequence was found in a human donor in good health. This sequence joins TRBV5-6 and TRBJ1-1; TRBD1, the D gene given by the table, was not confirmed from the DNA. Sequencing used T cells isolated from PBMCs. The CDR3 sequence: CASSFGQGTFF.